The 23 T cell receptor beta chains below come from one sample, sequenced in a study of identical twins. MiXCR, run by TCRdb on the 5' RACE reads, gives a single entry per CDR3 protein. The sample contains hundreds of thousands of distinct CDR3 sequences, 8.5% to 9% of which appear only once. Separately, the same data were catalogued under a study of yellow fever vaccine responses in identical twins.

The material sequenced was PBMCs. The receptors were sampled from a woman younger than 30 in good health.

Only a few counts were recorded for this clonotype. The rearrangement links TRBV6-2 or TRBV6-3 to TRBJ2-2, with D hard to call. Trimming took off 4 bases at V and 1 base at J, with 16 bases between the two ends. In germline, CDR1 is MNHEY, CDR2 SVGEGT. This CDR3 is built from 17 residues. CDR3 nucleotides: TGTGCCAGCAGTTCCCAATCTCAGACTTGGAACACCGGGGAGCTGTTTTTT. Its protein product is CASSSQSQTWNTGELFF.

The J gene is TRBJ2-3, the V gene TRBV9, with TRBD1 as a possible D gene (6 bases). The CDR3 runs 16 residues. CDR1 is SGDLS and CDR2 is YYNGEE in the germline V gene. V was trimmed by 4 bases and J by 2 bases, leaving 17 bases between them. DNA for the CDR3: TGTGCCAGCAGCCCCAACCTCGGACAGACCACAGATACGCAGTATTTT. Translation: CASSPNLGQTTDTQYF.

The sample holds many counts of this clonotype. V gene TRBV12-3 or TRBV12-4 combines with J gene TRBJ2-1; D is unclear. This CDR3 comprises 12 residues. The ends were cut back, 6 bases at V and 4 bases at J, with 7 bases in the middle. The CDR3 is CASSRSYNEQFF. The CDR3, as DNA: TGTGCCAGCAGCCGGAGTTACAATGAGCAGTTCTTC.

This clonotype showed up many times. The chain carries TRBV7-8 and TRBJ2-3, with 10 bases matching TRBD2. With V trimmed by 0 bases and J by 4 bases, 4 bases remained unmatched. The germline V gene has CDR1 SGHVS and CDR2 FQNEAQ. The CDR3 length is 16 residues. CDR3 sequence (DNA): TGTGCCAGCAGCTTAGCGCTCGGGACTAGCGCAGATACGCAGTATTTT. Translating gives CASSLALGTSADTQYF.

The rearrangement uses TRBV7-8 and TRBJ2-1, with 7 nucleotides matching TRBD2. Germline loops: CDR1 SGHVS, CDR2 FQNEAQ. The trim removed 2 bases at V and 6 bases at J, leaving 7 bases unmatched. This CDR3 is 15 amino acids long. This CDR3 reads CASSLTGGNSNEQFF. CDR3 in DNA: TGTGCCAGCAGCTTAACGGGAGGTAATAGCAATGAGCAGTTCTTC.

V gene TRBV5-1 combines with J gene TRBJ2-3; TRBD1 is a possible D gene (6 bases). CDR1 and CDR2 from the germline V gene are SGHRS and YFSETQ. Trimming removed 2 bases at V and 2 bases at J, with 15 bases between. The CDR3 is made up of 16 amino acids. The CDR3 DNA is TGCGCCAGCAGCTTTCGGTTAGGGGACAACACAGATACGCAGTATTTT. Protein product: CASSFRLGDNTDTQYF.

This clonotype has more than one count but fewer than ten. CDR3 protein: CASSQAGTLAGEQFF. The CDR3 DNA reads as TGTGCCAGCAGCCAAGCGGGGACCCTCGCCGGTGAGCAGTTCTTC. This chain uses TRBV4-2 with TRBJ2-1; D is tentatively TRBD1 or TRBD2 (5 bases each). This CDR3 region has 15 residues. Germline V gene data show CDR1 as LGHNA and CDR2 as YNFKEQ. V gave up 1 base and J gave up 9 bases, with 16 bases separating them.

The chain is built from TRBV10-3 and TRBJ2-5; 10 bases agree with TRBD2. V gave up 3 bases and J gave up 3 bases; unmatched junction bases: 4. Germline V gene sequence: CDR1 ENHRY, CDR2 SYGVKD. The CDR3 has 15 residues. The CDR3 nucleotides read TGTGCCATCAGTGAATCGCTAGCGGGGGAAGAGACCCAGTACTTC. Encoded protein: CAISESLAGEETQYF.

This clonotype occurred many times. The chain employs TRBV20-1 and TRBJ2-7; TRBD1 matches at 9 bases. Trimming removed 6 bases from V and 2 bases from J; junction bases left unmatched: 5. CDR3 length: 13 residues. Germline V CDR1 and CDR2: DFQATT, SNEGSKA (reference sequence). CDR3 sequence reads: CSADRGSTYEQYF. The CDR3 bases are TGCAGTGCCGACAGGGGGTCCACCTACGAGCAGTACTTC.

This clonotype was recorded many times. This chain joins TRBV14 and TRBJ2-1; TRBD2 is a possible D gene (6 bases). Germline CDR1 reads SGHDN; CDR2 reads FVKESK. This CDR3 region has 15 residues. V gave up 4 bases and J gave up 0 bases, with 10 bases separating them. The CDR3 DNA is TGTGCCAGCAGCCGGGGGGATAGCTCCTACAATGAGCAGTTCTTC. As protein: CASSRGDSSYNEQFF.

The table lists this clonotype with many counts. V gene TRBV5-6 combines with J gene TRBJ2-5, with TRBD2 identical over 7 bases. Germline V lookup: CDR1 SGHDT, CDR2 YYEEEE. This CDR3 has 15 amino acids. V was pared by 4 bases and J by 1 base, with 7 bases of the junction left unmatched. The CDR3 region has the DNA TGTGCCAGCAGCGTGATAGGGAGGGGCCAAGAGACCCAGTACTTC. Translated, it gives CASSVIGRGQETQYF.

This clonotype was picked up a small number of times. The chain employs TRBV11-2 and TRBJ1-6; D is perhaps TRBD1 (5 bases). The CDR3 runs to 16 residues. Trimming removed 1 base at V and 1 base at J, with 8 bases between. In germline, CDR1 is SGHAT, CDR2 FQNNGV. The CDR3 nucleotides are TGTGCCAGCAGCTTAGGGGGGAAATCCTATAATTCACCCCTCCACTTT. It yields the protein CASSLGGKSYNSPLHF.

This clonotype was seen many times. This chain joins TRBV20-1 and TRBJ1-5; D gene unclear. In germline, CDR1 is DFQATT, CDR2 SNEGSKA (reference sequence). V was pared by 5 bases and J by 0 bases, with 14 bases between. The CDR3 is made up of 15 amino acids. The CDR3 DNA is TGCAGTGCTCTCAGCTCCACGGATAGCAATCAGCCCCAGCATTTT. It yields the protein CSALSSTDSNQPQHF.

The sample holds a few counts of this clonotype. The gene calls are TRBV10-3 and TRBJ2-5, with 8 bases lining up with TRBD2. Germline trimming cut 0 bases from V and 4 bases from J; bases unmatched to any gene: 7. The CDR3 loop spans 16 amino acids. Germline V gene data show CDR1 as ENHRY and CDR2 as SYGVKD. The CDR3 loop is CAISESWRGAGETQYF. The CDR3 DNA follows: TGTGCCATCAGTGAGTCATGGCGGGGGGCAGGAGAGACCCAGTACTTC.

The chain recombines TRBV28 with TRBJ2-2, with TRBD2 matching over 7 bases. Per the germline V gene, CDR1 is MDHEN and CDR2 is SYDVKM. The CDR3 runs to 16 residues. Losses at the gene ends were 8 bases for V and 5 bases for J; bases not matched to a gene: 14. The CDR3, as DNA: TGTGCCAGCCGCCCTTTAACCGGGGGAGGGACCGGGGAGCTGTTTTTT. This codes for CASRPLTGGGTGELFF.

This clonotype was seen a few times. V is TRBV7-2 and J is TRBJ1-1, with unresolved D. CDR1 is SGHTA, CDR2 FQGNSA, per germline. Trimming stripped 5 bases from V and 1 base from J, with 11 bases between. The CDR3 sequence is 14 residues long. The CDR3 here is CASSPKPGNTEAFF. The CDR3, as DNA: TGTGCCAGCAGCCCCAAACCAGGGAACACTGAAGCTTTCTTT.

The chain is built from TRBV19 and TRBJ2-1; 10 bases fit TRBD2. CDR3 length: 16 amino acids. J was trimmed by 2 bases and V by 3 bases; bases with no gene match: 4. Germline V gene data show CDR1 as LNHDA and CDR2 as SQIVND (reference sequence). The CDR3 DNA sequence: TGTGCCAGTAGTATGTCGAGCGGGGGGGCCTACAATGAGCAGTTCTTC. Translation: CASSMSSGGAYNEQFF. Looking up the rest from reference TRBV19 and TRBJ2-1 gives the full variable domain: DGGITQSPKYLFRKEGQNVTLSCEQNLNHDAMYWYRQDPGQGLRLIYYSQIVNDFQKGDIAEGYSVSREKKESFPLTVTSAQKNPTAFYLCASSMSSGGAYNEQFFGPGTRLTVL.

This clonotype was observed many times. The chain uses TRBV5-6 and TRBJ2-7; TRBD1 or TRBD2 may be the D gene (7 bases each). Germline V CDR1 and CDR2: SGHDT, YYEEEE. CDR3 length equals 14 residues. The V and J ends lost 5 bases and 2 bases respectively, with 14 bases between them. CDR3 sequence (DNA): TGTGCCAGCAGGAGACAGGGAGGGACCTACGAGCAGTACTTC. This gives the protein CASRRQGGTYEQYF.

This clonotype was seen only a few times. The chain links TRBV28 to TRBJ2-7; 7 nucleotides align to TRBD1. Per the germline V gene, CDR1 is MDHEN and CDR2 is SYDVKM. V shed 2 bases, J shed 2 bases, and the junction held 6 bases outside the gene matches. This CDR3 is 15 amino acids long. The CDR3 bases are TGTGCCAGCAGTTTAGGTGGACAGGTGGCCTACGAGCAGTACTTC. Its protein product is CASSLGGQVAYEQYF.

This clonotype was detected only a few times. This rearrangement joins TRBV29-1 to TRBJ1-5, with D possibly matching TRBD1 (6 bases). The V gene's germline CDR1 is SQVTM and CDR2 ANQGSEA. Trimming pared 5 bases from V and 2 bases from J, leaving 16 bases between. The CDR3 loop spans 15 amino acids. CDR3 coding DNA: TGCAGCGTTCTCGAGGGGGGAAGGGGCAATCAGCCCCAGCATTTT. The encoded protein is CSVLEGGRGNQPQHF. Filled out from reference TRBV29-1 and TRBJ1-5, the complete variable domain reads SAVISQKPSRDICQRGTSLTIQCQVDSQVTMMFWYRQQPGQSLTLIATANQGSEATYESGFVIDKFPISRPNLTFSTLTVSNMSPEDSSIYLCSVLEGGRGNQPQHFGDGTRLSIL.

The chain uses TRBV6-5 and TRBJ2-7; possible D gene TRBD1, 6 bases. The CDR3 has 15 residues. Trimming left V 0 bases short and J 3 bases short, with 12 bases between. Germline CDR1 is MNHEY and CDR2 is SVGAGI. The CDR3 region has the DNA TGTGCCAGCAGTTACTCGGGTGGACAGAGCTACGAGCAGTACTTC. Translated, it gives CASSYSGGQSYEQYF.

For this clonotype: A much larger clone differs from this one at a single base, so this may be a read error. The chain links TRBV28 to TRBJ2-2; 9 bases match TRBD1. The CDR3 is 14 residues long. With 4 bases clipped from V and 3 bases from J, the junction kept 0 bases outside the gene matches. CDR1 is MDHEN, CDR2 SYDVKM, per germline. CDR3 coding DNA: TGTGCCAGCAGTTGGGACAGGGACACCGGGGAGCTGTTTTTT. Translation: CASSWDRDTGELFF.

This chain joins TRBV4-2 and TRBJ2-1, with a weak D call TRBD2 (5 bases). This CDR3 has 17 residues. The V gene's germline CDR1 is LGHNA and CDR2 YNFKEQ. Trimming took off 1 base at V and 0 bases at J, with 13 bases between the two ends. The CDR3: CASSQGGRAASYNEQFF. CDR3 coding DNA: TGTGCCAGCAGCCAAGGTGGGCGGGCCGCCTCCTACAATGAGCAGTTCTTC.